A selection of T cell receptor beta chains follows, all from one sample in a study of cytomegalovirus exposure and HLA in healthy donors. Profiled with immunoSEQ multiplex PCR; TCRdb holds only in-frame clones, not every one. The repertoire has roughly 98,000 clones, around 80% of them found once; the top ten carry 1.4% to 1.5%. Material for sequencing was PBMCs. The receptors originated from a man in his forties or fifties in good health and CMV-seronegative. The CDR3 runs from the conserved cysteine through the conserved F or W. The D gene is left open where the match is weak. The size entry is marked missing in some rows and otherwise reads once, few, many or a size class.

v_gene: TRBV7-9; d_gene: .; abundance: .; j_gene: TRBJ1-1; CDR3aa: CASSPQGVNTEAFF; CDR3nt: TGTGCCAGCAGCCCCCAGGGTGTGAACACTGAAGCTTTCTTT
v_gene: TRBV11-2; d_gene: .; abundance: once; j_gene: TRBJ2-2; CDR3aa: CASSQALMSLTGELFF; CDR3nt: TGTGCCAGCAGCCAAGCTCTCATGTCCCTCACCGGGGAGCTGTTTTTT
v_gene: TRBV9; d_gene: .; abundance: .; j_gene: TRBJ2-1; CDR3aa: CASSVVAGNYNEQFF; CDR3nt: TGTGCCAGCAGCGTAGTAGCAGGGAACTACAATGAGCAGTTCTTC
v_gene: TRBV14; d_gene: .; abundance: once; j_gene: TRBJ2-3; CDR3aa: CASSQGSGHNTDTQYF; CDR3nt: TGTGCCAGCAGCCAAGGATCGGGACACAATACAGATACGCAGTATTTT
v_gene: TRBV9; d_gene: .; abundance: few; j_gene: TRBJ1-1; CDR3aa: CASSTRTEAFF; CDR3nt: TGTGCCAGCAGCACACGCACTGAAGCTTTCTTT
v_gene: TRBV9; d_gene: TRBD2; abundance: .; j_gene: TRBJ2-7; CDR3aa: CASSASSGGWLEQYF; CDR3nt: TGTGCCAGCAGCGCATCTAGCGGGGGCTGGCTGGAGCAGTACTTC
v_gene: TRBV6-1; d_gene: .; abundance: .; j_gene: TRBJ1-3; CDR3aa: CASSEGQNSGNTIYF; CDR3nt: TGTGCCAGCAGTGAAGGACAGAACTCTGGAAACACCATATATTTT
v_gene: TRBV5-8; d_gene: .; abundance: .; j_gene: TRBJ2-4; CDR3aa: CASSLARGRKNIQYF; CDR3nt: TGTGCCAGCAGCTTGGCGCGGGGTCGGAAAAACATTCAGTACTTC
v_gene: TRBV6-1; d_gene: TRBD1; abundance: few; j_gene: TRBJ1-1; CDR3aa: CASSELRGRGNTEAFF; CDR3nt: TGTGCCAGCAGTGAACTCAGGGGGCGAGGGAACACTGAAGCTTTCTTT
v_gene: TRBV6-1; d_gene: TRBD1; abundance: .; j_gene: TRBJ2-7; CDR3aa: CASSHRGLYEQYF; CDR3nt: TGTGCCAGCAGTCACAGGGGGCTCTACGAGCAGTACTTC
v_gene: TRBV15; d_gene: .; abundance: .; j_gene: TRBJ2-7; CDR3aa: CATSRDLGSYEQYF; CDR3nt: TGTGCCACCAGCAGAGATTTGGGCAGCTACGAGCAGTACTTC
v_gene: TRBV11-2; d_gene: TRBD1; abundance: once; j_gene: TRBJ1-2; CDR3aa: CASSLGQGAAGYTF; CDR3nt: TGTGCCAGCAGCTTAGGACAGGGGGCCGCTGGCTACACCTTC
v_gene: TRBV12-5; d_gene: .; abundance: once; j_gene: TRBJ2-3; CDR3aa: CASGLAGSYTQYF; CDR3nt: TGTGCTAGTGGTTTGGCAGGGTCTTATACGCAGTATTTT
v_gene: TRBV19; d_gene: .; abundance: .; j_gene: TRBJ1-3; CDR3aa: CASSIEKLAGNTIYF; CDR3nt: TGTGCCAGTAGTATAGAGAAGCTCGCTGGAAACACCATATATTTT
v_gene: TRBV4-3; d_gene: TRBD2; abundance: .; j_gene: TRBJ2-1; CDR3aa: CASSPYNAQAGRQFF; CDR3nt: TGCGCCAGCAGCCCCTATAACGCCCAAGCGGGGAGACAGTTCTTC
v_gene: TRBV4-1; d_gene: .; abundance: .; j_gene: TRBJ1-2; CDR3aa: CASSQRQNNYGYTF; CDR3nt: TGCGCCAGCAGCCAAAGACAGAATAACTATGGCTACACCTTC